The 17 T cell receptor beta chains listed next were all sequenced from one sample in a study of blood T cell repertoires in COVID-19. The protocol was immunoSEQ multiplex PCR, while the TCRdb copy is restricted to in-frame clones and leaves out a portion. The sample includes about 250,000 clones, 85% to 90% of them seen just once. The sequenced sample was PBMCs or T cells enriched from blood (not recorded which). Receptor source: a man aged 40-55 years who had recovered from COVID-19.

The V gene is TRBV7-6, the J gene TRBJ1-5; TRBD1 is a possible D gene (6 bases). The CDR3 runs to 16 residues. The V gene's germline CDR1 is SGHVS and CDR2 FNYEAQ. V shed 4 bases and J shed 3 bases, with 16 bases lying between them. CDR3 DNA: TGTGCCAGCAGCTCGGAAGTAGGACAGACCAATCAGCCCCAGCATTTT. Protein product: CASSSEVGQTNQPQHF. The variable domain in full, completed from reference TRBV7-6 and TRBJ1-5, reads GAGVSQSPRYKVTKRGQDVALRCDPISGHVSLYWYRQALGQGPEFLTYFNYEAQQDKSGLPNDRFSAERPEGSISTLTIQRTEQRDSAMYRCASSSEVGQTNQPQHFGDGTRLSIL.

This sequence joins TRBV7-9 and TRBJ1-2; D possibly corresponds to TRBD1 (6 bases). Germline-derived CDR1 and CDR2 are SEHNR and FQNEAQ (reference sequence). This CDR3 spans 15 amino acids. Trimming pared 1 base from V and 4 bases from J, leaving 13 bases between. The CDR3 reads CASSLGTGNPYGYTF. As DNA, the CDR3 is TGTGCCAGCAGCTTAGGTACAGGGAATCCCTATGGCTACACCTTC.

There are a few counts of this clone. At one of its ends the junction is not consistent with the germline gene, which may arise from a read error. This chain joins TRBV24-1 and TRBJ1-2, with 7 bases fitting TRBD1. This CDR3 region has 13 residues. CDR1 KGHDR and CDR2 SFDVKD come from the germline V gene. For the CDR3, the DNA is TGTGCCACCAGTGATTCCCTGGGGACAGACTTCGCCTTC. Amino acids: CATSDSLGTDFAF.

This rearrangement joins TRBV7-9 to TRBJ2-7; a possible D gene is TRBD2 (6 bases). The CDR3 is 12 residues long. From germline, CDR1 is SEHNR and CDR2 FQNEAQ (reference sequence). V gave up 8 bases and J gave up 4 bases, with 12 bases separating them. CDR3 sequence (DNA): TGTGCCAGCCGGACTATAGGGTACGAGCAGTACTTC. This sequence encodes CASRTIGYEQYF. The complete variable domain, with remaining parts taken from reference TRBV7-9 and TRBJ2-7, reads DTGVSQNPRHKITKRGQNVTFRCDPISEHNRLYWYRQTLGQGPEFLTYFQNEAQLEKSRLLSDRFSAERPKGSFSTLEIQRTEQGDSAMYLCASRTIGYEQYFGPGTRLTVT.

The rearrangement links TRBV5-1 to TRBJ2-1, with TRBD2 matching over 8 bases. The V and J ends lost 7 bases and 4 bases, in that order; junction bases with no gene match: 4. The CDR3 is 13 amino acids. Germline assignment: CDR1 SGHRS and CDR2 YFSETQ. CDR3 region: CASRPSGYNEQFF. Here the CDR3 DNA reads TGCGCCAGCCGGCCTAGCGGGTACAATGAGCAGTTCTTC.

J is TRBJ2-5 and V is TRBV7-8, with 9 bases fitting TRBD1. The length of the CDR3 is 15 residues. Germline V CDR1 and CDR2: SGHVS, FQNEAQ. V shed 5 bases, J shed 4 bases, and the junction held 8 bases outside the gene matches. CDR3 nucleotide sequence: TGTGCCAGCAGCGCCAACAGGGGGCGCGGAGAGACCCAGTACTTC. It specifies CASSANRGRGETQYF.

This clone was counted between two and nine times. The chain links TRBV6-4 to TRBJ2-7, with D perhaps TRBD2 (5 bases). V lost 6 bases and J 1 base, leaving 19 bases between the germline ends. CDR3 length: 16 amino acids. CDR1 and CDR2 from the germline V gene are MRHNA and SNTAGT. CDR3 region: CASSTKDCYVSYEQYF. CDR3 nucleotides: TGTGCCAGCAGCACAAAGGACTGCTACGTGTCCTACGAGCAGTACTTC.

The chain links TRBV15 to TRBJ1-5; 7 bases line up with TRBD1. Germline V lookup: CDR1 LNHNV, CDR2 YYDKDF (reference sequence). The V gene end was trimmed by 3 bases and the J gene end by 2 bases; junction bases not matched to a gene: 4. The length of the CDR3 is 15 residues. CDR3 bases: TGTGCCACCAGCAGTGACGGGACAGGCAATCAGCCCCAGCATTTT. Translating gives CATSSDGTGNQPQHF. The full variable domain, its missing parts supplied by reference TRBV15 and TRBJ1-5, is DAMVIQNPRYQVTQFGKPVTLSCSQTLNHNVMYWYQQKSSQAPKLLFHYYDKDFNNEADTPDNFQSRRPNTSFCFLDIRSPGLGDTAMYLCATSSDGTGNQPQHFGDGTRLSIL.

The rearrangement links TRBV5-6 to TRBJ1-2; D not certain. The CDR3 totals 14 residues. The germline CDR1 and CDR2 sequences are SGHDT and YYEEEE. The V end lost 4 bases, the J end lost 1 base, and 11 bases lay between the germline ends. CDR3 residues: CASSPVGYNYGYTF. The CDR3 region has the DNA TGTGCCAGCAGCCCCGTCGGTTATAACTATGGCTACACCTTC.

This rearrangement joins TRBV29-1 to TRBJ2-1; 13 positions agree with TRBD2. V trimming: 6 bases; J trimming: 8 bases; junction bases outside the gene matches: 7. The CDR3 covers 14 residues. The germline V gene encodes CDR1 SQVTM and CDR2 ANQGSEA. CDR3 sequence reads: CSVSGLAGFYEQFF. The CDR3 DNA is TGCAGCGTGTCGGGACTAGCGGGATTCTATGAGCAGTTCTTC.

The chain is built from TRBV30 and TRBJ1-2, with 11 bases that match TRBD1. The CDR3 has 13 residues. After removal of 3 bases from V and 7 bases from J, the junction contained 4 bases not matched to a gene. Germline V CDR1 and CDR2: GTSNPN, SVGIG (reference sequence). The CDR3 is CAWRPGQGVGYTF. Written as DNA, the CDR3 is TGTGCCTGGAGACCGGGACAGGGGGTTGGCTACACCTTC.

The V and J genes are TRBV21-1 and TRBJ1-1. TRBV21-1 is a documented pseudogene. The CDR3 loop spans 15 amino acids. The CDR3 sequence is CASSKGEKTNTEAFF. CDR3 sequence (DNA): TGTGCCAGCAGCAAAGGAGAAAAAACTAACACTGAAGCTTTCTTT.

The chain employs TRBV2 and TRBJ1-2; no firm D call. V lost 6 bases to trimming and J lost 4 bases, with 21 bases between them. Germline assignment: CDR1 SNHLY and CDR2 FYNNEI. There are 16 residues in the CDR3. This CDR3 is CASRSTRLSPAYGYTF. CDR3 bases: TGTGCCAGCAGGTCCACCCGACTTTCACCAGCCTATGGCTACACCTTC.

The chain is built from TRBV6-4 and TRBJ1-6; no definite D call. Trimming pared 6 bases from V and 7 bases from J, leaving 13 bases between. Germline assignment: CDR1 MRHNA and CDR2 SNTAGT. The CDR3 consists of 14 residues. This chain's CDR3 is CASRERDANSPLHF. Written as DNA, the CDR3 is TGTGCCAGCAGGGAGAGGGATGCGAATTCACCCCTCCACTTT.

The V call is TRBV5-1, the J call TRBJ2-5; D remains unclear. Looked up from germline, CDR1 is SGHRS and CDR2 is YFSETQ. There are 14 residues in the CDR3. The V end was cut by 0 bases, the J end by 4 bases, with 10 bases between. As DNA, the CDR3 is TGCGCCAGCAGCTTGGATGGGCATTTAGAGACCCAGTACTTC. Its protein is CASSLDGHLETQYF.

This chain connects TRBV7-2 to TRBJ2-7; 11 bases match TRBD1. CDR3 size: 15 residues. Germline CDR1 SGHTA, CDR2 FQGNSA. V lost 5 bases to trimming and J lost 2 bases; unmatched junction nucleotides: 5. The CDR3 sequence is CASSVWDRGTYEQYF. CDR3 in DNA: TGTGCCAGCAGCGTGTGGGACAGGGGGACCTACGAGCAGTACTTC.

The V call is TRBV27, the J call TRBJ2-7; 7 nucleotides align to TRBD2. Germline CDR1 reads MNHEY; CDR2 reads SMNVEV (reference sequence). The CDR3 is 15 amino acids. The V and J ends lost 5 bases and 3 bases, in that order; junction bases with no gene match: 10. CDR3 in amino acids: CASSPSGVAGYEQYF. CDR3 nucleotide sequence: TGTGCCAGCAGTCCCTCCGGGGTAGCGGGCTACGAGCAGTACTTC.